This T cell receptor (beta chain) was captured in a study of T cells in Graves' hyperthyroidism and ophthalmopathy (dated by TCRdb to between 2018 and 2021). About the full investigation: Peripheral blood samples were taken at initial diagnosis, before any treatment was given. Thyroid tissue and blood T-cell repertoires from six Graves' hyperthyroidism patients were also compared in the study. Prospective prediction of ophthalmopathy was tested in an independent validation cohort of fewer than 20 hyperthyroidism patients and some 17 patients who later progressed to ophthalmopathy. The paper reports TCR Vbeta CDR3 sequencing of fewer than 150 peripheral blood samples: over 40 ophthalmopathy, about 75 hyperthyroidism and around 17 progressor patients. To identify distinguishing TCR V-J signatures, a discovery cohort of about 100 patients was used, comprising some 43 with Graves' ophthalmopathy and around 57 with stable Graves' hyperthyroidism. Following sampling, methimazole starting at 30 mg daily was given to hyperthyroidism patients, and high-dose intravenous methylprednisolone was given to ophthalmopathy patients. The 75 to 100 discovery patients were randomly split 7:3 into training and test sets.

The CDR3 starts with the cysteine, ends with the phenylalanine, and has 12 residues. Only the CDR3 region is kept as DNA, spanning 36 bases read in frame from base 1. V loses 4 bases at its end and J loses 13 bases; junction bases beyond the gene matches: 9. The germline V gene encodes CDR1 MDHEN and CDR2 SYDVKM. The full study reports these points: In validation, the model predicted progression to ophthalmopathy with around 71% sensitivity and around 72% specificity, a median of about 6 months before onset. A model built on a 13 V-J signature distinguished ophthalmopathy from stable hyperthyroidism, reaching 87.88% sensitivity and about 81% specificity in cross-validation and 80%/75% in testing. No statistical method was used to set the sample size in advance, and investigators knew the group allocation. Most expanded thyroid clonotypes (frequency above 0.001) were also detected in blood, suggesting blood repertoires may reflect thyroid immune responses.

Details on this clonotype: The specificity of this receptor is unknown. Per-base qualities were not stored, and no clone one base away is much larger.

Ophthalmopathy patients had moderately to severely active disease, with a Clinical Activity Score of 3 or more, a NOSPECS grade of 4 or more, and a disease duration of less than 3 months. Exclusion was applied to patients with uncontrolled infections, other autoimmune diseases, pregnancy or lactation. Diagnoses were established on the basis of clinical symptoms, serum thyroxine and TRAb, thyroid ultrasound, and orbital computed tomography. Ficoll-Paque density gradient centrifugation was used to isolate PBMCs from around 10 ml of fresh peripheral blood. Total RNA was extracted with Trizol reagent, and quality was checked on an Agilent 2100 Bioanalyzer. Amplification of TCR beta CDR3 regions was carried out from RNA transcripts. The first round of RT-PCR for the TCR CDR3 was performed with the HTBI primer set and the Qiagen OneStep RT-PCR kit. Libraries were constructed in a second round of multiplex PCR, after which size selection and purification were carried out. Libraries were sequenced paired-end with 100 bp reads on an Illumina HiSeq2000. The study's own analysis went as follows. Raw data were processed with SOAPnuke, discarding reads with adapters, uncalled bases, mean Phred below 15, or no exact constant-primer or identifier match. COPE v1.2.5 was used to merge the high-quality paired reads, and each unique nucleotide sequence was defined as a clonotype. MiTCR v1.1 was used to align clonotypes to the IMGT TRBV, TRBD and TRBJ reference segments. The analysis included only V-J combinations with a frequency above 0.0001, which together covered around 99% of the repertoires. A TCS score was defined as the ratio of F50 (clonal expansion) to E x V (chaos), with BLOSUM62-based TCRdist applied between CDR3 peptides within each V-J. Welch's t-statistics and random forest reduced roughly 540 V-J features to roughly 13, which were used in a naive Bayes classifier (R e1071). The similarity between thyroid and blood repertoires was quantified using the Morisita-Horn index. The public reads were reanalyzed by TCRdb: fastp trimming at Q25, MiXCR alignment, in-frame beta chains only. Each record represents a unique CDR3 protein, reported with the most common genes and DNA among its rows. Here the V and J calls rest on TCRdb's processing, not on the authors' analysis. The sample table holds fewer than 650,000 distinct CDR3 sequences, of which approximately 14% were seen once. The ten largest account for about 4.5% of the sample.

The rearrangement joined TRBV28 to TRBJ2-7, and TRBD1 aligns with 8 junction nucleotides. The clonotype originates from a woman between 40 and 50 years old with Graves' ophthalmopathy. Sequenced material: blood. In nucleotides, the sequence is TGTGCCAGCAGTTCAGGTCCCAGGGGGCTCTACTTC. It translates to CASSSGPRGLYF.